The clone carrying this TCR beta chain was recorded at least ten times. Its antigen is not identified. J was trimmed by 4 bases and V by 6 bases; bases with no gene match: 18. This CDR3 spans 17 amino acids. Germline-derived CDR1 and CDR2 are MNHNS and SASEGT. These data come from a study of prognosis after radiotherapy for stage I lung cancer. Imaging by CT and PET/CT found every patient node-negative, and no patient had prior chemotherapy, radiotherapy or other malignancies. Peripheral venous blood was drawn in roughly 5.7-milliliter volumes, with a draw taken at each of two separate time points. It was by two-round multiplex PCR that TCR beta CDR3 was amplified from genomic DNA. Individual primers that were specific to each TRBV and TRBJ gene served in first-round PCR. TCRdb itself ran the multiplex PCR reads through MiXCR, one entry per CDR3 protein. The table includes around 59,000 distinct CDR3 sequences, approximately 26% detected once.

Broader study findings: A drop in unique TCR clone counts was seen after stereotactic body radiation therapy, median around 9,500 versus 6,500. Patients who had metastases reportedly showed TRBV and TRBJ gene usage that varied from that of patients who did not.

The receptor comes from a donor over 45 with non-small cell lung cancer. The sample in question was PBMCs, obtained before or after stereotactic body radiation therapy (not recorded which). V usage is TRBV6-1 and J usage is TRBJ2-7; 7 bases are shared with TRBD1. The CDR3 sequence is CASSPIVSKGGAYEQYF. The CDR3 nucleotides are TGTGCCAGCAGCCCTATTGTGTCCAAAGGGGGCGCGTACGAGCAGTACTTC.